This record covers a single T cell receptor (beta chain). This CDR3 has 15 amino acids. Trimming shortened V by 8 bases and J by 0 bases, and 13 bases separated the two germline ends. Germline V gives CDR1 MNHEY, CDR2 SMNVEV (reference sequence). The data originate from a study of blood T cell repertoires in COVID-19. Some clones are missing from TCRdb's copy, which holds only in-frame ones; the method was immunoSEQ multiplex PCR. The data show 150,000 to 200,000 clones, approximately 91% seen once. The specimen was peripheral blood. The V call is TRBV27, the J call TRBJ2-2; D unresolved. This TCR derives from a man aged 18-30 years with acute or convalescent COVID-19. Here the CDR3 DNA reads TGTGCCAGCTTTCCGACTGTTGCGAACACCGGGGAGCTGTTTTTT. This gives the protein CASFPTVANTGELFF.